This T cell receptor (beta chain) was identified in a study of blood T cell repertoires in COVID-19. Study-level background: Sites in the United States, Italy and Spain provided acute and convalescent COVID-19 samples.

V lost 3 bases, J lost 3 bases, and 12 bases lay in between. The length of the CDR3 is 14 residues. In germline, CDR1 is SGDLS, CDR2 YYNGEE. Data came from immunoSEQ multiplex PCR; TCRdb stores just in-frame clones and leaves some out. The sample yields about 87,000 clones, about 92% seen once. The receptor was isolated from a man aged 18 to 35 with COVID-19, enrolled during active disease. The chain couples TRBV9 to TRBJ1-2; no clear D gene. The sample comprised peripheral blood. This chain's CDR3 is CASSEGVIDYGYTF. The CDR3, as DNA: TGTGCCAGCAGCGAGGGAGTTATAGACTATGGCTACACCTTC.